The 16 T cell receptor beta chains reported below all come from one sample, sequenced in a study of cytomegalovirus exposure and HLA in healthy donors. Data came from immunoSEQ multiplex PCR; TCRdb stores just in-frame clones and leaves some out. Among about 64,000 clones listed, about 95% were seen once. Sequencing input: PBMCs. These receptors were taken from a woman in her late teens or twenties in good health and CMV-seropositive.

The J gene is TRBJ2-3, the V gene TRBV29-1; 16 nucleotides match TRBD2. V shed 6 bases and J 0 bases; nucleotides not matched to a gene: 6. The CDR3 is made up of 17 amino acids. CDR1 is SQVTM, CDR2 ANQGSEA, per germline. CDR3 bases: TGCAGCGTGCTTGGGACTAGCGGGGGGGCTAGCACAGATACGCAGTATTTT. It encodes CSVLGTSGGASTDTQYF.

The chain uses TRBV5-6 and TRBJ1-2; D gene unclear. Germline V lookup: CDR1 SGHDT, CDR2 YYEEEE. Trimming left V 0 bases short and J 3 bases short, with 12 bases between. The CDR3 has 15 residues. CDR3 in amino acids: CASSLAVTKDYGYTF. The CDR3 coding sequence is TGTGCCAGCAGCTTGGCGGTGACAAAAGACTATGGCTACACCTTC.

As to this clone: Its ends do not fully match the called genes, so a read error is possible. V gene TRBV7-9 combines with J gene TRBJ2-7, with 11 bases identical to TRBD2. This CDR3 has 14 amino acids. The V gene's germline CDR1 is SEHNR and CDR2 FQNEAQ (reference sequence). CDR3 bases: TGTGCCAGCAGCTCAAAATCGATGGGACTAGCGGTTACCTTC. It is translated as CASSSKSMGLAVTF.

The chain uses TRBV28 and TRBJ1-5, with D possibly being TRBD1 (5 bases). Germline-derived CDR1 and CDR2 are MDHEN and SYDVKM. Deletions cut 5 bases from V and 0 bases from J, with 11 bases between. The CDR3 sequence is 15 residues long. CDR3 in DNA: TGTGCCAGCAGTGCGGGGGTGAGTAGCAATCAGCCCCAGCATTTT. Translation: CASSAGVSSNQPQHF. The full variable domain, in which reference TRBV28 and TRBJ1-5 provide the parts outside the CDR3, is DVKVTQSSRYLVKRTGEKVFLECVQDMDHENMFWYRQDPGLGLRLIYFSYDVKMKEKGDIPEGYSVSREKKERFSLILESASTNQTSMYLCASSAGVSSNQPQHFGDGTRLSIL.

CDR3 sequence: CASSYSGGRVLYEQYF. For the CDR3, the DNA is TGTGCCAGCAGTTACTCAGGGGGGAGGGTCCTCTACGAGCAGTACTTC. This chain connects TRBV6-5 to TRBJ2-7, with D perhaps TRBD2 (7 bases). Per the germline V gene, CDR1 is MNHEY and CDR2 is SVGAGI. The length of the CDR3 is 16 residues. V was shortened by 0 bases and J by 3 bases, with 15 bases between the two germline ends.

J is TRBJ1-5 and V is TRBV6-5; 9 nucleotides line up with TRBD1. Germline lookup yields CDR1 MNHEY and CDR2 SVGAGI. V shed 6 bases and J 6 bases; nucleotides not matched to a gene: 9. The CDR3 has 15 amino acids. The CDR3 coding sequence is TGTGCCAGCAGACAGACAACAGGGGGCCCTCAGCCCCAGCATTTT. It yields the protein CASRQTTGGPQPQHF.

This chain links TRBV6-1 with TRBJ2-2; D possibly corresponds to TRBD2 (7 bases). Germline lookup yields CDR1 MNHNS and CDR2 SASEGT. There are 18 residues in the CDR3. Trimming removed 4 bases at V and 1 base at J, with 19 bases between. The CDR3 region has the DNA TGTGCCAGCAGTGCACAGAGACCGGGGGGCGGGAACACCGGGGAGCTGTTTTTT. This encodes CASSAQRPGGGNTGELFF.

The chain joins TRBV5-1 to TRBJ2-3, with a weak D call TRBD1 (6 bases). CDR3 length equals 14 residues. Trimming cost V 1 base and J 3 bases, with 9 bases left between them. The germline gives CDR1 SGHRS, CDR2 YFSETQ. The CDR3 sequence is CASSLRTATDTQYF. The DNA of the CDR3 is TGCGCCAGCAGCTTGAGGACAGCGACAGATACGCAGTATTTT.

This chain links TRBV6-1 with TRBJ2-7; 8 bases align to TRBD1. The germline V gene encodes CDR1 MNHNS and CDR2 SASEGT. This CDR3 region has 12 residues. With V trimmed by 6 bases and J by 6 bases, 4 bases remained unmatched. The CDR3 loop is CASRTGVVEQYF. CDR3 sequence (DNA): TGTGCCAGCAGGACAGGGGTGGTCGAGCAGTACTTC.

The chain uses TRBV27 and TRBJ2-3; D is possibly TRBD1 (6 bases). Per the germline V gene, CDR1 is MNHEY and CDR2 is SMNVEV (reference sequence). V gave up 0 bases and J gave up 2 bases, with 9 bases separating them. CDR3 length equals 15 residues. The CDR3 DNA reads as TGTGCCAGCAGTTTATCGAAGGGACACACAGATACGCAGTATTTT. Translation gives CASSLSKGHTDTQYF.

CDR3 region: CASSQQGTTYEQYF. The CDR3 DNA follows: TGTGCCAGCTCTCAACAGGGGACCACCTACGAGCAGTACTTC. V is TRBV6-5 and J is TRBJ2-7, with 7 bases aligning to TRBD1. The CDR3 is 14 residues long. V trimming: 8 bases; J trimming: 2 bases; junction bases outside the gene matches: 9. From germline, CDR1 is MNHEY and CDR2 SVGAGI.

This clone has a single count. V is TRBV10-1 and J is TRBJ2-7; 10 nucleotides agree with TRBD2. V was clipped by 5 bases and J by 3 bases; unmatched bases: 4. CDR3 length: 14 residues. CDR1 and CDR2 (germline): WNHNN, SYGVQD (reference sequence). The CDR3 DNA follows: TGCGCCAGCAGTACTAGCGGGAAATTCTACGAGCAGTACTTC. Protein sequence: CASSTSGKFYEQYF.

The chain carries TRBV2 and TRBJ1-2; 7 bases map to TRBD1. Germline trimming cut 6 bases from V and 3 bases from J; bases unmatched to any gene: 10. CDR3 length: 15 residues. Germline loops: CDR1 SNHLY, CDR2 FYNNEI. In DNA form, the CDR3 reads TGTGCCAGCAGGAAAAACTCGGACAGGTACTATGGCTACACCTTC. Its translation: CASRKNSDRYYGYTF.

This clone was counted between two and nine times. Here the CDR3 DNA reads TGTGCCAGCAGTTACGTGGGAGACTATGGCTACACCTTC. It codes for CASSYVGDYGYTF. The chain combines TRBV6-5 with TRBJ1-2, with D unclear. Trimming removed 2 bases from V and 3 bases from J, with 7 bases in between. This CDR3 comprises 13 residues. From germline, CDR1 is MNHEY and CDR2 SVGAGI.

For the CDR3, the DNA is TGTGCCAGCAGTTCTCCCGACAGGGGTTCCGACGAGCAGTACTTC. Translating gives CASSSPDRGSDEQYF. V gene TRBV28 combines with J gene TRBJ2-7; 8 positions agree with TRBD1. CDR3 length equals 15 residues. The V gene end was trimmed by 4 bases and the J gene end by 5 bases; junction bases not matched to a gene: 10. Germline-derived CDR1 and CDR2 are MDHEN and SYDVKM.

This chain joins TRBV29-1 and TRBJ2-2; 11 positions match TRBD2. The germline V gene encodes CDR1 SQVTM and CDR2 ANQGSEA. The CDR3 is made up of 15 amino acids. V dropped 4 bases and J dropped 0; count of bases not matched to a gene: 1. CDR3 residues: CSVGGLAANTGELFF. Written as DNA, the CDR3 is TGCAGCGTTGGGGGACTAGCGGCGAACACCGGGGAGCTGTTTTTT.